The TCR beta chain described here comes from a study of T cell changes during pregnancy in multiple sclerosis. The length of the CDR3 is 13 residues. Per the germline V gene, CDR1 is SGHAT and CDR2 is FQDESV (reference sequence). V shed 5 bases and J shed 7 bases, with 14 bases lying between them. The data were produced by immunoSEQ multiplex PCR, yet TCRdb's version contains in-frame clones alone and is incomplete. This sample has 35,000 to 55,000 clones, with 80% to 95% found just once. This material consisted of peripheral blood, taken in the third trimester of pregnancy. The V gene is TRBV11-1, the J gene TRBJ2-5; D possibly corresponds to TRBD2 (6 bases). The sequence came from a female donor with multiple sclerosis, enrolled in a pregnancy study. The CDR3, as DNA: TGTGCCAGCAGCCCCAGGGACTTGGTGACCCAGTACTTC. Translation gives CASSPRDLVTQYF.